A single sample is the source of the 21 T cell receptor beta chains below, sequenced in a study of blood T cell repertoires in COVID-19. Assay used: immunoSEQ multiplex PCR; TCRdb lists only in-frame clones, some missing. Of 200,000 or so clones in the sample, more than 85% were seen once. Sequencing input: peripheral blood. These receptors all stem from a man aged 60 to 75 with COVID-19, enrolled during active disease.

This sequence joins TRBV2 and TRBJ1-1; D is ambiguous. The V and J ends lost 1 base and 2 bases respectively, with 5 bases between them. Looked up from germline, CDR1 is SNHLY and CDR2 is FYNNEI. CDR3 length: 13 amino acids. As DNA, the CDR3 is TGTGCCAGCAGTGAAGAGCCAAACACTGAAGCTTTCTTT. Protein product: CASSEEPNTEAFF.

The DNA for the CDR3 is TGCGCCAGCAGCCAAGAGACCGGGGACTATGGCTACACCTTC. It translates to CASSQETGDYGYTF. The chain has TRBV4-3 and TRBJ1-2, with D uncertain. Trimming cost V 0 bases and J 3 bases, with 8 bases left between them. CDR1 LGHNA and CDR2 YSLEER come from the germline V gene. The CDR3 is made up of 14 amino acids.

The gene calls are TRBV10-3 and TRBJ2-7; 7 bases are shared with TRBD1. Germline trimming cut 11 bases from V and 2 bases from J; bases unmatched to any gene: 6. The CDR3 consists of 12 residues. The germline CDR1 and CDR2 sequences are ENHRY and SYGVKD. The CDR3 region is CAARDSPYEQYF. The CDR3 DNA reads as TGTGCCGCCCGGGACAGTCCCTACGAGCAGTACTTC.

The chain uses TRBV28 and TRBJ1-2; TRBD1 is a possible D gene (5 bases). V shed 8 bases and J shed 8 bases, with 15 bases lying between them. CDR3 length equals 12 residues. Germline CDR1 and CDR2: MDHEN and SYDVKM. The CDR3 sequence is CASQPPGRGYTF. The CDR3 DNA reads TGTGCCAGCCAACCCCCAGGGCGGGGCTACACCTTC.

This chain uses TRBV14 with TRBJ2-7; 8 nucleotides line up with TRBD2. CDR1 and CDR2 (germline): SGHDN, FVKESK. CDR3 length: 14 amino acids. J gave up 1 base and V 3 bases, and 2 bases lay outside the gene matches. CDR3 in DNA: TGTGCCAGCAGCCATGCGGGGGGTTCCTACGAGCAGTACTTC. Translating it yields CASSHAGGSYEQYF.

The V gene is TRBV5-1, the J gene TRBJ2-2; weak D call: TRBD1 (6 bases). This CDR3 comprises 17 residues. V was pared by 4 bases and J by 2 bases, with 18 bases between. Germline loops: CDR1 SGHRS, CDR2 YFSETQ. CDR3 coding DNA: TGCGCCAGCAGCCCAGGACAGCCGATATATAACACCGGGGAGCTGTTTTTT. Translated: CASSPGQPIYNTGELFF.

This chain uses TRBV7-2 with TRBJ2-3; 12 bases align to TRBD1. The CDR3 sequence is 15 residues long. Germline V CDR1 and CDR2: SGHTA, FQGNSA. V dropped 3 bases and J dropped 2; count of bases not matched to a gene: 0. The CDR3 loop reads CASSLGQGATDTQYF. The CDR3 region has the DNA TGTGCCAGCAGCTTGGGACAGGGGGCCACAGATACGCAGTATTTT.

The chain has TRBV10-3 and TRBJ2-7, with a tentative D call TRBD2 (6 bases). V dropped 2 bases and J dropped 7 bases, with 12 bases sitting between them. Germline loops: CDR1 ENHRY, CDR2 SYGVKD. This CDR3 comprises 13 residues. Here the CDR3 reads CAISEPPGEEQYF. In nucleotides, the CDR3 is TGTGCCATCAGTGAGCCCCCGGGGGAAGAGCAGTACTTC.

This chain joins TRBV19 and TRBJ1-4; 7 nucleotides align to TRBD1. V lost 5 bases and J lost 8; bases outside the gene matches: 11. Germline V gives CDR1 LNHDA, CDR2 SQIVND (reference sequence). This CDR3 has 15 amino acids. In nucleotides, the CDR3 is TGTGCCAGTAGTCGACAGGGACCAGCGCAAGAAAAACTGTTTTTT. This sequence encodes CASSRQGPAQEKLFF.

DNA for the CDR3: TGTGCCAGTAGCGACAGGGATGGGTACACTGAAGCTTTCTTT. This sequence encodes CASSDRDGYTEAFF. V and J are TRBV19 and TRBJ1-1, with 7 bases aligning to TRBD1. Trimming took 6 bases from V and 3 from J; bases not matched to a gene: 7. The CDR3 runs 14 residues. CDR1 is LNHDA, CDR2 SQIVND, per germline (reference sequence).

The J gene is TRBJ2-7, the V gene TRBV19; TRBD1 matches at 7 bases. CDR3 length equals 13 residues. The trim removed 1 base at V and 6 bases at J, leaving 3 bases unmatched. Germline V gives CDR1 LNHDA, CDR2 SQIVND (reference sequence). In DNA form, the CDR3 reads TGTGCCAGTAGTATAGGGACAGGAAGCGAGCAGTACTTC. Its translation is CASSIGTGSEQYF. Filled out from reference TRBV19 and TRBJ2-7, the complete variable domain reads DGGITQSPKYLFRKEGQNVTLSCEQNLNHDAMYWYRQDPGQGLRLIYYSQIVNDFQKGDIAEGYSVSREKKESFPLTVTSAQKNPTAFYLCASSIGTGSEQYFGPGTRLTVT.

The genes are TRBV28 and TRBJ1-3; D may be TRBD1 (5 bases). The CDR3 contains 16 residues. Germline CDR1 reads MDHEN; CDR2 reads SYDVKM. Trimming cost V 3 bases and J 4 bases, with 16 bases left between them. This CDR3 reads CASSFARVGSGNTIYF. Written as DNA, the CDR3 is TGTGCCAGCAGTTTCGCCAGGGTAGGGTCCGGAAACACCATATATTTT.

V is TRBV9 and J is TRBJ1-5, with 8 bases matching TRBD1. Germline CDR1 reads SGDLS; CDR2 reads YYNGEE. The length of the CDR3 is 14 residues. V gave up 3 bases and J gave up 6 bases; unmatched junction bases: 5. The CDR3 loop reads CASSAGQGRQPQHF. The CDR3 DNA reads TGTGCCAGCAGCGCAGGACAGGGTCGTCAGCCCCAGCATTTT.

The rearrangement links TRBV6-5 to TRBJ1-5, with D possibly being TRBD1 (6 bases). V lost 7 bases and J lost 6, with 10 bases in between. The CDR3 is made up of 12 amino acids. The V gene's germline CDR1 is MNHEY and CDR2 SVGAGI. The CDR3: CASIQGSQPQHF. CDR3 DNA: TGTGCCAGCATACAGGGTAGTCAGCCCCAGCATTTT.

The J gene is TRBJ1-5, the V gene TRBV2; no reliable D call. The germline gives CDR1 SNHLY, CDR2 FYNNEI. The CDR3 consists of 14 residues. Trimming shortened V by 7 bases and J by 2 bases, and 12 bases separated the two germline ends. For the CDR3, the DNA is TGTGCCAGCATCCCGGGGAGCGGCAATCAGCCCCAGCATTTT. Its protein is CASIPGSGNQPQHF. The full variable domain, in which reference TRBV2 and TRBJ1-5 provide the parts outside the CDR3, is EPEVTQTPSHQVTQMGQEVILRCVPISNHLYFYWYRQILGQKVEFLVSFYNNEISEKSEIFDDQFSVERPDGSNFTLKIRSTKLEDSAMYFCASIPGSGNQPQHFGDGTRLSIL.

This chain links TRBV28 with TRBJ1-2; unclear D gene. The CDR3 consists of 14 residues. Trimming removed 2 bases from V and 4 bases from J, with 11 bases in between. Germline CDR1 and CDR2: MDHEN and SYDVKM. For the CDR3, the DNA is TGTGCCAGCAGTTTAAGGCAGGATAGCTATGGCTACACCTTC. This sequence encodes CASSLRQDSYGYTF.

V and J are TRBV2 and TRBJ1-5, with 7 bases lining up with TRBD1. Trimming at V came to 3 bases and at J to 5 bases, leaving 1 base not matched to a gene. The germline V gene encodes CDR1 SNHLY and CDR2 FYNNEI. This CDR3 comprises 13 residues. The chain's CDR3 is CASSEGQYQPQHF. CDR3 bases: TGTGCCAGCAGTGAGGGACAGTATCAGCCCCAGCATTTT.

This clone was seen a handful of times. The CDR3 loop is CASSFAGQRIFF. Here the CDR3 DNA reads TGTGCCAGCAGTTTCGCGGGACAGAGAATTTTCTTT. This chain links TRBV28 with TRBJ1-1; TRBD1 agrees at 7 bases. The CDR3 spans 12 residues. V lost 3 bases and J lost 13; bases outside the gene matches: 8. Germline-derived CDR1 and CDR2 are MDHEN and SYDVKM.

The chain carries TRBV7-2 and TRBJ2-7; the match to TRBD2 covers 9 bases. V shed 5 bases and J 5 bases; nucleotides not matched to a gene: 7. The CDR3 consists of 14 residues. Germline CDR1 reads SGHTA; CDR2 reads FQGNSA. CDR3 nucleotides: TGTGCCAGCAGCCCGGGACTAGCTCAAAACGAGCAGTACTTC. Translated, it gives CASSPGLAQNEQYF.

The CDR3 region is CASRVAQGGYGYTF. The CDR3, as DNA: TGTGCCAGCAGAGTGGCGCAGGGTGGCTATGGCTACACCTTC. The chain links TRBV28 to TRBJ1-2; tentatively, D is TRBD1 (5 bases). This CDR3 has 14 residues. With 6 bases removed from V and 4 bases from J, the gap between germline ends came to 15 bases. Germline V gene sequence: CDR1 MDHEN, CDR2 SYDVKM.

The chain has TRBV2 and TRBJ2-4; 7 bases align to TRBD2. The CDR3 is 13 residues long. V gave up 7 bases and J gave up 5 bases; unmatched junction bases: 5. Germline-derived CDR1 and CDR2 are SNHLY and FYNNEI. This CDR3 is CASMQGGENIQYF. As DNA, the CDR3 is TGTGCCAGCATGCAGGGAGGGGAAAACATTCAGTACTTC.